The 8 T cell receptor beta chains listed next were all sequenced from one sample in a study of T cell clonality in common variable immunodeficiency (dated by TCRdb to the mid-2010s). The library was obtained by the immunoSEQ multiplex PCR assay. Entries here come from immuneACCESS through TCRdb and include only in-frame sequences with V and J called. Some clones fail to appear in such tables; in the studies checked, an unresolved V gene covers under half of the shortfall, and the cause of the remainder is unknown. This sample contains about 45,000 clones, none of which is a singleton. Approximately 0.68% of the sample rests with the top ten. What was sequenced was peripheral blood mononuclear cells. Receptors originate from a person aged 18 to 75 in good health.

This clone has a count of ten or more. Read data end 3 residues before the CDR3 end; the end is taken from the germline J gene. This sequence joins TRBV2 and TRBJ1-5; D perhaps matches TRBD1 (6 bases). The V end lost 3 bases, the J end lost 4 bases, and 22 bases lay between the germline ends. CDR3 length equals 18 residues. The germline V gene has CDR1 SNHLY and CDR2 FYNNEI. CDR3 bases read: TGTGCCAGCAGTGAGTCGCCAACTGGTGACAGGCTGAATCAGCCC. Protein sequence: CASSESPTGDRLNQP. The full CDR3 reads CASSESPTGDRLNQPQHF.

Ten or more counts support this clone. Coverage ceases 3 residues before the CDR3 finishes, and the germline J gene fills in the end. The rearrangement joins TRBV28 to TRBJ1-2; 7 positions match TRBD1. V lost 3 bases to trimming and J lost 0 bases; unmatched junction nucleotides: 7. CDR3 size: 16 residues. The germline V gene encodes CDR1 MDHEN and CDR2 SYDVKM. The part of the CDR3 DNA that was read is TGTGCCAGCAGTTTCTCGGGGACAGAGACTAACTATGGC. Its translation: CASSFSGTETNYG. The full CDR3 sequence reads CASSFSGTETNYGYTF.

This clone showed up many times. The CDR3 end lies 3 residues beyond the end of the read and is filled in from the germline J gene. The chain combines TRBV7-2 with TRBJ2-7, with 10 bases lining up with TRBD1. Trimming took 0 bases from V and 4 from J; bases not matched to a gene: 6. The CDR3 totals 16 residues. Germline V gene lookup returns CDR1 SGHTA and CDR2 FQGNSA. The CDR3 bases that were read are TGTGCCAGCAGCTTAGCCCGGGACAGGGGTTGGTACGAG. This sequence encodes CASSLARDRGWYE. The full CDR3 protein is CASSLARDRGWYEQYF.

This clone was counted ten times or more. The CDR3 goes on 3 residues after the read ends, and that part is filled in from the germline J gene. V and J are TRBV29-1 and TRBJ2-7; D is perhaps TRBD2 (6 bases). This CDR3 contains 14 residues. V was pared by 6 bases and J by 0 bases, with 15 bases between. Germline assignment: CDR1 SQVTM and CDR2 ANQGSEA. CDR3: CSVGLAQPSYEQYF. The DNA read from the CDR3 is TGCAGCGTGGGTCTAGCGCAACCCTCCTACGAG.

This clone occurred many times. The CDR3 sequence: CSASPEGGNTIYF. The sequenced part of the CDR3 DNA is TGCAGTGCATCCCCCGAGGGGGGAAACACC. The rearrangement links TRBV20-1 to TRBJ1-3; the D gene is possibly TRBD1 (5 bases). From the germline J gene comes the end of the CDR3, since the read stops 3 residues before it. V lost 6 bases and J lost 4, with 13 bases in between. The CDR3 has 13 amino acids. Germline lookup yields CDR1 DFQATT and CDR2 SNEGSKA (reference sequence).

This clone was picked up many times. The CDR3 end lies 3 residues beyond the end of the read and is filled in from the germline J gene. The chain combines TRBV11-3 with TRBJ1-2, with 8 bases lining up with TRBD1. Per the germline V gene, CDR1 is SGHNT and CDR2 is YENEEA. The CDR3 spans 12 residues. Partial CDR3 DNA: TGTGCCAGCAGCTCGGGACAGGCGGGC. Residues: CASSSGQAG. The CDR3 reads in full as CASSSGQAGYTF.

This clone has a count of ten or more. The read terminates 3 residues before the CDR3 end, so the remaining end is supplied by the germline J gene. The gene calls are TRBV4-2 and TRBJ1-1; D is possibly TRBD1 (5 bases). Germline V gene data show CDR1 as LGHNA and CDR2 as YNFKEQ. CDR3 length: 18 residues. Trimming removed 1 base from V and 0 bases from J, with 18 bases in between. The sequenced CDR3 bases are TGTGCCAGCAGCCAAGCTGGGGCAGCGACCTCCATGAACACTGAA. It yields the protein CASSQAGAATSMNTE. The CDR3 as a whole reads CASSQAGAATSMNTEAFF.

This clone came up many times. The read comes to an end 3 residues before the CDR3 does, leaving the germline J gene to fill in the end. V gene TRBV7-9 combines with J gene TRBJ2-7; the D gene is possibly TRBD2 (6 bases). This CDR3 region has 15 residues. Trimming stripped 4 bases from V and 2 bases from J, with 15 bases between. Per germline, CDR1 SEHNR and CDR2 FQNEAQ (reference sequence). The covered CDR3 bases are TGTGCCAGCAGCTACGGGACTCATGATACCTACGAG. Translating gives CASSYGTHDTYE. From start to end, the CDR3 is CASSYGTHDTYEQYF.